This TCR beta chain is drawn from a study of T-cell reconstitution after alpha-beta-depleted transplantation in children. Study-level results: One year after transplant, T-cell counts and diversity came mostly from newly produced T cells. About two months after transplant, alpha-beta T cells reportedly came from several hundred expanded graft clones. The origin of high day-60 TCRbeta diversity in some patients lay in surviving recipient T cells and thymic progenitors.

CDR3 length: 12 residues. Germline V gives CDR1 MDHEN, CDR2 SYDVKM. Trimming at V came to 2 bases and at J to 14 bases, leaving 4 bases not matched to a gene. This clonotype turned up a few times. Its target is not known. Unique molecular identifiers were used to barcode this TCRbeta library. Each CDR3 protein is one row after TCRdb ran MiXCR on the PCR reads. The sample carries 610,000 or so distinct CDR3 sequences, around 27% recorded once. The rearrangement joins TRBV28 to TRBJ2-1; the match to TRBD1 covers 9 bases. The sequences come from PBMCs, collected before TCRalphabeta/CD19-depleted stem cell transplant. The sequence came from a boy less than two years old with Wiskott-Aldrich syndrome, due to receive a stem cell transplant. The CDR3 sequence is CASSLPGQGKFF. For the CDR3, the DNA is TGTGCCAGCAGTTTACCCGGACAGGGGAAGTTCTTC.